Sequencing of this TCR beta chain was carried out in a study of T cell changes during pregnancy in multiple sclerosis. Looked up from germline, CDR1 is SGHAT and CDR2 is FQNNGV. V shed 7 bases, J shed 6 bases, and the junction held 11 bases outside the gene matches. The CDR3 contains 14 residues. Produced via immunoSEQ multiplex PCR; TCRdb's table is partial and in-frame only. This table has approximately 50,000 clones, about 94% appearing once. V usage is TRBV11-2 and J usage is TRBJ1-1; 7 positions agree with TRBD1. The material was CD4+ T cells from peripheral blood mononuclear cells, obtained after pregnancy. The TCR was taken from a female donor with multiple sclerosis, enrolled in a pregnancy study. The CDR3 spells CASTLVQGRAEAFF. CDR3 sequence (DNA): TGTGCCAGCACCCTCGTACAGGGGCGGGCTGAAGCTTTCTTT.